This TCR beta chain was identified during a study of spatial heterogeneity in lung cancer. Each CDR3 protein gets one entry after TCRdb re-called the 5' RACE reads with MiXCR. The sample yields 26,000 or so distinct CDR3 sequences, 13% seen once. Time point noted: sample taken at primary tumor resection. The input material, whole RNA from tumor, nontumor lung or frozen PBMC, was sequenced unsorted. Germline V gene lookup returns CDR1 MDHEN and CDR2 SYDVKM. Trimming shortened V by 3 bases and J by 4 bases, and 9 bases separated the two germline ends. This CDR3 spans 13 amino acids. The J gene is TRBJ1-2, the V gene TRBV28, with a weak D call TRBD1 (5 bases). This specimen was PBMCs, taken at surgery. The sequence derives from a female donor with early-stage non-small cell lung cancer. The CDR3 bases are TGTGCCAGCAGTTTTGTGGGGGTCTATGGCTACACCTTC. Residues: CASSFVGVYGYTF.